The 5 T cell receptor beta chains below all came from one sample that was sequenced in a study of blood T cell repertoires in COVID-19 (dated by TCRdb to about 2020). Libraries were prepared through the immunoSEQ multiplex PCR assay. Drawn from immuneACCESS, this table holds only the in-frame rearrangements with V and J called that TCRdb kept. Clones are partly lost; checked studies trace under half to an unresolved V gene and leave the rest unexplained. The sample records tens of thousands of clones, nearly 90% of which are singletons. Approximately 32% of the sample comes from the top ten. The sample consisted of peripheral blood. The origin of the receptors is a man between 65 and 80 years old with active COVID-19.

The gene calls are TRBV6-4 and TRBJ2-1; the match to TRBD2 covers 7 bases. Trimming at V came to 4 bases and at J to 9 bases, leaving 9 bases not matched to a gene. Germline-derived CDR1 and CDR2 are MRHNA and SNTAGT. This CDR3 spans 14 amino acids. The DNA of the CDR3 is TGTGCCAGCAGTGTGCTGGCGGGAGTCGGTGAGCAGTTCTTC. Its translation: CASSVLAGVGEQFF.

The chain recombines TRBV11-3 with TRBJ2-2; D gene uncertain. The CDR3 sequence is 12 residues long. Deletions cut 4 bases from V and 7 bases from J, with 7 bases between. The V gene's germline CDR1 is SGHNT and CDR2 YENEEA. The CDR3 region has the DNA TGTGCCAGCAGCTCCTCCTACGGGGAGCTGTTTTTT. Translation gives CASSSSYGELFF.

V gene TRBV4-1 combines with J gene TRBJ2-7; a weak D match, TRBD1 (6 bases). CDR3 length: 18 residues. Germline V gene lookup returns CDR1 MGHRA and CDR2 YSYEKL. Trimming removed 1 base at V and 3 bases at J, with 22 bases between. The CDR3 bases are TGCGCCAGCAGCCAAGGCCCGGGACAAGACATAAAGCACTACGAGCAGTACTTC. This encodes CASSQGPGQDIKHYEQYF.

V gene TRBV11-2 combines with J gene TRBJ1-2; the match to TRBD1 covers 9 bases. V shed 5 bases and J 9 bases; nucleotides not matched to a gene: 16. This CDR3 region has 16 residues. The germline gives CDR1 SGHAT, CDR2 FQNNGV. The CDR3 nucleotides read TGTGCCAGCAGCCCCGGGACAGGGATATTAAAAAGGAGCTACACCTTC. This encodes CASSPGTGILKRSYTF.

The chain couples TRBV6-5 to TRBJ1-4, with D tentatively TRBD1 (6 bases). This CDR3 region has 14 residues. Trimming shortened V by 4 bases and J by 4 bases, and 10 bases separated the two germline ends. Germline CDR1 and CDR2: MNHEY and SVGAGI. The CDR3 protein is CASSLGHRNEKLFF. CDR3 sequence (DNA): TGTGCCAGCAGTTTGGGACACCGTAATGAAAAACTGTTTTTT.